This T cell receptor beta chain was profiled in a study of T cell responses to AZD1222 COVID-19 vaccine. General study results and limits: Along spike, vaccine-associated CD4 TCRs were found throughout, with dominance at 160-218 and 743-854. There were mostly white British donors and more females than males, and clonal diversity was possibly underestimated. An increase in Spike-specific TCR breadth and depth was observed after two AZD1222 doses.

About this clone: Its antigen is still unknown.

Doses given second, at about 4 or about 12 weeks, were pooled. The CDR3 is made up of 17 amino acids. The germline gives CDR1 LNHDA, CDR2 SQIVND (reference sequence). Unmatched junction bases numbered 8, after V lost 4 bases and J lost 0 bases. This table comes from immunoSEQ multiplex PCR, and its TCRdb copy is limited to in-frame clones, with some not included. The sample contains roughly 180,000 clones, around 90% of which appear only once. The source was peripheral blood, collected 28 days after the second AZD1222 dose. The origin of this receptor is an adult who received the AZD1222 COVID-19 vaccine. This chain uses TRBV19 with TRBJ2-1; 8 positions agree with TRBD2. CDR3 nucleotides: TGTGCCAGTAGTACTCTAATAGCGGGGAGCTCCTACAATGAGCAGTTCTTC. Encoded protein: CASSTLIAGSSYNEQFF.